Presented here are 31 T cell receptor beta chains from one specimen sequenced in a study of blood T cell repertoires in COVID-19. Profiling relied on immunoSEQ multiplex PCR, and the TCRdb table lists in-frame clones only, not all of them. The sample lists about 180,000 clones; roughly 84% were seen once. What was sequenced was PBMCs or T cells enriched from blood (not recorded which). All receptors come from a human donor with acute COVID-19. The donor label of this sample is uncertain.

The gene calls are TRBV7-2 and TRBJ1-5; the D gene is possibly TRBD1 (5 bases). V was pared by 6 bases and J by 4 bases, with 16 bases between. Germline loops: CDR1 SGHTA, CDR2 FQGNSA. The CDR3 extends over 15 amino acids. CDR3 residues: CASSRPGVLNQPQHF. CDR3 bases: TGTGCCAGCAGTCGCCCGGGGGTTTTAAATCAGCCCCAGCATTTT.

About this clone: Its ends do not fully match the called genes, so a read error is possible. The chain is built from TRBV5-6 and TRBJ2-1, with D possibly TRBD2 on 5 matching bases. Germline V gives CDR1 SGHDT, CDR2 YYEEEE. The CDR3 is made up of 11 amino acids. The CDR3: CASSKGAPELF. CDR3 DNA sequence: TGTGCCAGCAGCAAGGGAGCCCCCGAGCTCTTC.

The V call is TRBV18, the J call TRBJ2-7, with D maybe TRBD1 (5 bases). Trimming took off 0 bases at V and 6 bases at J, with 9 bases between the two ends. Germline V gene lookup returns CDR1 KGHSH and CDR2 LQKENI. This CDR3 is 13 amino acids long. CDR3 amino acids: CASSPPPGSEQYF. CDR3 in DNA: TGTGCCAGCTCACCACCACCAGGGTCCGAGCAGTACTTC.

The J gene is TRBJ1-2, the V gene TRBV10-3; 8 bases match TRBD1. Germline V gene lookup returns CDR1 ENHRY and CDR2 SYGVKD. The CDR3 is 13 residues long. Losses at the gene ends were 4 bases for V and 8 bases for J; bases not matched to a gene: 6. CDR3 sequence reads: CAISVPDRDGYTF. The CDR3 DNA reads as TGTGCCATCAGTGTACCGGACAGGGACGGCTACACCTTC.

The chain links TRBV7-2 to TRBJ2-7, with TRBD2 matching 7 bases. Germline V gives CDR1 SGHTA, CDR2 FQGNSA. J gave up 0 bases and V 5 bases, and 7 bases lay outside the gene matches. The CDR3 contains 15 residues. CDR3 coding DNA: TGTGCCAGCAGCACCAGCGGGGTGTCCTCCTACGAGCAGTACTTC. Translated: CASSTSGVSSYEQYF.

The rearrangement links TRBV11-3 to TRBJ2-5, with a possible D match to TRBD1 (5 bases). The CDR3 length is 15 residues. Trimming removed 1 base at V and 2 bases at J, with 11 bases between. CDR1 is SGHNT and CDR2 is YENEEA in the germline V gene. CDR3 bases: TGTGCCAGCAGCTTAGGTCCAGGGAAACAAGAGACCCAGTACTTC. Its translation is CASSLGPGKQETQYF. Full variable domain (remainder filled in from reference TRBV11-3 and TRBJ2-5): EAGVVQSPRYKIIEKKQPVAFWCNPISGHNTLYWYLQNLGQGPELLIRYENEEAVDDSQLPKDRFSAERLKGVDSTLKIQPAELGDSAVYLCASSLGPGKQETQYFGPGTRLLVL.

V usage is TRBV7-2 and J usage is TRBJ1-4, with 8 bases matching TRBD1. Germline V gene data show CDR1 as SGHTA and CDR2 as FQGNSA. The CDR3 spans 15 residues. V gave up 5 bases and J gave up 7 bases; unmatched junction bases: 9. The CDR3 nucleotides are TGTGCCAGCAGCCTATCCGGGACAGGTAGTGAAAAACTGTTTTTT. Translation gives CASSLSGTGSEKLFF. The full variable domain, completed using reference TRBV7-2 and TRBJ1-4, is GAGVSQSPSNKVTEKGKDVELRCDPISGHTALYWYRQSLGQGLEFLIYFQGNSAPDKSGLPSDRFSAERTGGSVSTLTIQRTQQEDSAVYLCASSLSGTGSEKLFFGSGTQLSVL.

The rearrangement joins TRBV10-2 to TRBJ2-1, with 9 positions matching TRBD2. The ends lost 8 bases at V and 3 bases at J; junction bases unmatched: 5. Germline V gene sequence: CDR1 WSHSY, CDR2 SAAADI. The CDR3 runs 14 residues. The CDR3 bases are TGCGCCAGCCTACTTAGCGGGGGCTACAATGAGCAGTTCTTC. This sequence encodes CASLLSGGYNEQFF.

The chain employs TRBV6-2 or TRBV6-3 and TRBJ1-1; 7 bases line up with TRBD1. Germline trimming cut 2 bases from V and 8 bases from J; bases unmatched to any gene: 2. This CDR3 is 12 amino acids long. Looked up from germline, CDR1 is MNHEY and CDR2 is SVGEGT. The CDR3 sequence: CASSYRQGEAFF. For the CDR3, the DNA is TGTGCCAGCAGTTACCGACAGGGAGAAGCTTTCTTT.

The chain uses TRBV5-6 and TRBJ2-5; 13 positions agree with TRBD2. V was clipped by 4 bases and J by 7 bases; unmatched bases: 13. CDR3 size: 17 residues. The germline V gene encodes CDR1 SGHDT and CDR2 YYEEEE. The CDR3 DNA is TGTGCCAGCAGCCCCCGAGGTGGACTAGCGGGGGTGGGGACCCAGTACTTC. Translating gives CASSPRGGLAGVGTQYF.

The CDR3 nucleotides are TGTGCCAGCTCACCGGGACAGGGGGAAGGAGGCTACACCTTC. Its translation: CASSPGQGEGGYTF. The gene calls are TRBV18 and TRBJ1-2; 11 bases are a match to TRBD1. There are 14 residues in the CDR3. The V and J ends lost 3 bases and 8 bases, in that order; junction bases with no gene match: 5. In germline, CDR1 is KGHSH, CDR2 LQKENI.

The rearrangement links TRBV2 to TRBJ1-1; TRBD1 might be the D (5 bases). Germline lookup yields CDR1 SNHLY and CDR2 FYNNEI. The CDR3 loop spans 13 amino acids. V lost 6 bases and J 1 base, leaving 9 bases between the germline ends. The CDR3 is CASRTEANTEAFF. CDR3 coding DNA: TGTGCCAGCAGGACAGAGGCGAACACTGAAGCTTTCTTT.

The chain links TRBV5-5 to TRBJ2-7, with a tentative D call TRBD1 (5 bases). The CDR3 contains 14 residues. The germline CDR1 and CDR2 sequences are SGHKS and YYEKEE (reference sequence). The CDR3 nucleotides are TGTGCAACCTCCACTTCAGGGCGCCCCCACGAGCAGTACTTC. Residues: CATSTSGRPHEQYF.

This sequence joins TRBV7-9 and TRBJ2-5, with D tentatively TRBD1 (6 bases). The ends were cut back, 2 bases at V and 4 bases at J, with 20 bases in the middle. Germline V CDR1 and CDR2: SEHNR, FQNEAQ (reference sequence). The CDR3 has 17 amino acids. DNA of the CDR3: TGTGCCAGCAGCTTATTGCAGTCTAACAGGGCTTCAGAGACCCAGTACTTC. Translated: CASSLLQSNRASETQYF.

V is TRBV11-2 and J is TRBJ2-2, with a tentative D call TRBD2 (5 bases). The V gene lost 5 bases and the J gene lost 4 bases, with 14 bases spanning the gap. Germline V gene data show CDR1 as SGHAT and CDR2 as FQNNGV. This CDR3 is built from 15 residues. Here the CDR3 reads CASSPPRASTGELFF. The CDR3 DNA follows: TGTGCCAGCAGCCCCCCGCGGGCCAGCACCGGGGAGCTGTTTTTT. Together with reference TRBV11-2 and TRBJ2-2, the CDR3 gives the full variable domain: EAGVAQSPRYKIIEKRQSVAFWCNPISGHATLYWYQQILGQGPKLLIQFQNNGVVDDSQLPKDRFSAERLKGVDSTLKIQPAKLEDSAVYLCASSPPRASTGELFFGEGSRLTVL.

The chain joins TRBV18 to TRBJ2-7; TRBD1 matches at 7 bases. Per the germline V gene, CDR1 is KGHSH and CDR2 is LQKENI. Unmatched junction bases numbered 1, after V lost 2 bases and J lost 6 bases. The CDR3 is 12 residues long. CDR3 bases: TGTGCCAGCTCACCAAGGGGGCTCGAGCAGTACTTC. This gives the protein CASSPRGLEQYF.

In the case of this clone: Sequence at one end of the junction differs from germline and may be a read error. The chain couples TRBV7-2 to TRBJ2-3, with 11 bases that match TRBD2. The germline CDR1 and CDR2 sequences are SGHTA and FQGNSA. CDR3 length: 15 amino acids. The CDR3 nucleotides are TGTGCCAGCAGGTTAGCGGGGGGGAAAGGAGATACGCAGTATTTT. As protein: CASRLAGGKGDTQYF. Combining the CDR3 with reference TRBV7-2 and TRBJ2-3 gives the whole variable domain GAGVSQSPSNKVTEKGKDVELRCDPISGHTALYWYRQSLGQGLEFLIYFQGNSAPDKSGLPSDRFSAERTGGSVSTLTIQRTQQEDSAVYLCASRLAGGKGDTQYFGPGTRLTVL.

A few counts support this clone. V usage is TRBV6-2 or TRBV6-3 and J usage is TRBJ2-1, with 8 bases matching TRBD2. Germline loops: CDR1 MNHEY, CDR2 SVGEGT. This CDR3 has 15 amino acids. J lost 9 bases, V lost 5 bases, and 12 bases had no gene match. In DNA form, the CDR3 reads TGTGCCAGCAGTACCGGAGCGGGGGACTTGGGTGAGCAGTTCTTC. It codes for CASSTGAGDLGEQFF.

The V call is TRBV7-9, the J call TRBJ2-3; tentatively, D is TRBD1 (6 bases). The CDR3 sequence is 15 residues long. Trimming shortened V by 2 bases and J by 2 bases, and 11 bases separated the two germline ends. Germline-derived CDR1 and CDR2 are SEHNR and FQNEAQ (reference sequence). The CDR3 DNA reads TGTGCCAGCAGCTTAACAGGGCTCGACACAGATACGCAGTATTTT. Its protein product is CASSLTGLDTDTQYF.

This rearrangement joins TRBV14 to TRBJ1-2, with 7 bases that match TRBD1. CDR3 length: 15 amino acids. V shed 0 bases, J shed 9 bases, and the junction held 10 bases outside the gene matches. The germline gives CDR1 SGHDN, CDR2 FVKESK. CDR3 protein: CASSQEPHRGGSYTF. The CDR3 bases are TGTGCCAGCAGCCAAGAGCCCCACAGGGGTGGGAGCTACACCTTC.

The DNA for the CDR3 is TGTGCCAGCAGCACATGGCGGGGGTTCTTATACAATGAGCAGTTCTTC. This translates into CASSTWRGFLYNEQFF. This chain uses TRBV11-2 with TRBJ2-1; 7 nucleotides agree with TRBD2. The CDR3 runs 16 residues. The J segment lost 4 bases and the V segment lost 5 bases, leaving 11 bases of the junction unmatched. Germline values: CDR1 SGHAT, CDR2 FQNNGV.

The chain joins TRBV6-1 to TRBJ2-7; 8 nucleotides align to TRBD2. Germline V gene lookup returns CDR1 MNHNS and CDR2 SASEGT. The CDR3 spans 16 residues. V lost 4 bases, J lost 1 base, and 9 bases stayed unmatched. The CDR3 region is CASSVRGGTSSYEQYF. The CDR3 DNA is TGTGCCAGCAGTGTCAGGGGTGGGACTAGTTCCTACGAGCAGTACTTC.

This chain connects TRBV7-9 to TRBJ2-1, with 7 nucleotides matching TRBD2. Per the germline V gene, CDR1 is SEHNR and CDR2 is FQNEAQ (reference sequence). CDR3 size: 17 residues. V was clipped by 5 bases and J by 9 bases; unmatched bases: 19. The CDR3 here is CASSPPPSSGRGAEQFF. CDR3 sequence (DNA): TGTGCCAGCAGCCCACCCCCCTCTAGCGGTCGCGGGGCTGAGCAGTTCTTC. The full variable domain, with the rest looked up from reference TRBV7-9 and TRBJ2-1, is DTGVSQNPRHKITKRGQNVTFRCDPISEHNRLYWYRQTLGQGPEFLTYFQNEAQLEKSRLLSDRFSAERPKGSFSTLEIQRTEQGDSAMYLCASSPPPSSGRGAEQFFGPGTRLTVL.

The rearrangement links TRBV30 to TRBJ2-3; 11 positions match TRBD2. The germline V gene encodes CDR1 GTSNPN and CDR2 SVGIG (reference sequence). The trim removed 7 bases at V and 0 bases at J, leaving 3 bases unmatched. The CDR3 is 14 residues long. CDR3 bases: TGTGCCTCCCTAGCGGGGGGTAGCACAGATACGCAGTATTTT. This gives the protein CASLAGGSTDTQYF.

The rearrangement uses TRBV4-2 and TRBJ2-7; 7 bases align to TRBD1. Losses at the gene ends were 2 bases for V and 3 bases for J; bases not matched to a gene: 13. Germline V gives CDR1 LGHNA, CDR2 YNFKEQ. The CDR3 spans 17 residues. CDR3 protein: CASSQKRRGDSDYEQYF. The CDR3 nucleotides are TGTGCCAGCAGCCAAAAGAGGAGAGGGGACAGCGACTACGAGCAGTACTTC.

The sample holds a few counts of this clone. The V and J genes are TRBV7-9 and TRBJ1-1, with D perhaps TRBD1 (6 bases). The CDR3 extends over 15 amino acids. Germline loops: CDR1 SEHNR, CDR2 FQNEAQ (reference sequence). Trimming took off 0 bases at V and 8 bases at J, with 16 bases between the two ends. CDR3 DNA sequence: TGTGCCAGCAGCTTAGCCGAAAGGTGGGACAAAGAAGCTTTCTTT. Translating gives CASSLAERWDKEAFF.

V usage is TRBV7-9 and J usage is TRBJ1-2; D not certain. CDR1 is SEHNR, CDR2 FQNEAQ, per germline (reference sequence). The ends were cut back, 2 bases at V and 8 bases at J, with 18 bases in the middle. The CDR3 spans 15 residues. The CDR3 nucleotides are TGTGCCAGCAGCTTACTTTTAACACCCGAGGGCGGCTACACCTTC. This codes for CASSLLLTPEGGYTF.

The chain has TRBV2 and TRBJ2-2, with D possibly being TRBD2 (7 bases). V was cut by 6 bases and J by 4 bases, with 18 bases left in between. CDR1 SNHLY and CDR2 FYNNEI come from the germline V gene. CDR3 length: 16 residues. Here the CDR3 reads CASSGWGGRGTGELFF. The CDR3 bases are TGTGCCAGCAGCGGCTGGGGGGGGCGAGGCACCGGGGAGCTGTTTTTT.

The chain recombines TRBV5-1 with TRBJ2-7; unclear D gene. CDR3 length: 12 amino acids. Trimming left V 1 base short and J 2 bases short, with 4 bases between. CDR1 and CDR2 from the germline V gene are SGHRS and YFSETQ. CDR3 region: CASSLNTYEQYF. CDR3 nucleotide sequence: TGCGCCAGCAGCTTGAATACCTACGAGCAGTACTTC.

The CDR3, as DNA: TGTGCCAGCAGTTTCTGGGAGGATCAGCCCCAGCATTTT. Translating it yields CASSFWEDQPQHF. V and J are TRBV12-3 or TRBV12-4 and TRBJ1-5; unclear D gene. V shed 3 bases and J shed 5 bases, with 8 bases lying between them. The CDR3 spans 13 residues.

CDR3 residues: CASSLDRSNYGYTF. In nucleotides, the CDR3 is TGTGCCAGCAGCTTGGACAGATCTAACTATGGCTACACCTTC. The chain joins TRBV5-4 to TRBJ1-2; no reliable D call. V lost 0 bases to trimming and J lost 0 bases, with 6 bases between them. The CDR3 sequence is 14 residues long. Germline CDR1 reads SGHNT; CDR2 reads YYREEE (reference sequence).